The T cell receptor beta chain under discussion was sequenced for a study of cytomegalovirus exposure and HLA in healthy donors. The ends were cut back, 1 base at V and 0 bases at J, with 9 bases in the middle. The germline CDR1 and CDR2 sequences are LGHNA and YSLEER. The CDR3 sequence is 15 residues long. Turning to this clone: Its antigen is as yet unknown.

Study-wide points: Earlier analysis yielded a pattern in which most TCR beta V segments were productive about 90% or about 30% of the time. In all likelihood, a cluster of highly shared sequence variants was a sequencing artifact. When analyzed later, a missense DCLRE1C variant was found to be linked to TCR beta V- and J-gene trimming.

It was with 60 Vbeta and 13 Jbeta primers that the PCR ran. Authors' methods: The count from a later analysis was 60 million to 85 million unique TCR beta chains, 9.5 million to 13 million of them shared. Clones were sequenced by immunoSEQ multiplex PCR, and TCRdb holds only the in-frame ones, with some missing. V, J and clone size reflect that table, while D and trimming were determined from the DNA. The table has 90,000 to 100,000 clones, over 70% seen once. This chain links TRBV4-3 with TRBJ1-1; D not resolved. The sample was PBMCs. This receptor was taken from a woman between 35 and 50 years old in good health and CMV-seronegative. The CDR3 sequence: CASSQGLLLNTEAFF. CDR3 bases: TGCGCCAGCAGCCAAGGCCTACTCTTGAACACTGAAGCTTTCTTT.